These 18 T cell receptor beta chains were sequenced from one sample in a study of shared clonotypes between healthy human individuals. CD45RO-negative, CCR7-selected cells formed the naive CD8 fraction, which excluded terminally differentiated effector memory CD45RA+ cells. TCRdb keeps only in-frame clones here, not all; method: immunoSEQ multiplex PCR. The table records around 2.1 million clones, 93% of them present only once. The sample comprised naive CD8+ T cells from PBMCs. The receptor set was obtained from a man aged 18 to 30 in good health. Some clones in this sample may be carry-over from other donors' samples.

This rearrangement joins TRBV27 to TRBJ1-4; a possible D gene is TRBD1 (5 bases). The CDR3 is 14 residues long. Per germline, CDR1 MNHEY and CDR2 SMNVEV (reference sequence). V lost 4 bases and J lost 6, with 12 bases in between. CDR3 in amino acids: CASSWVGGDEKLFF. CDR3 DNA: TGTGCCAGCAGTTGGGTGGGAGGGGATGAAAAACTGTTTTTT.

This chain links TRBV9 with TRBJ1-1; TRBD1 matches at 7 bases. J gave up 8 bases and V 3 bases, and 10 bases lay outside the gene matches. CDR1 is SGDLS and CDR2 is YYNGEE in the germline V gene. The CDR3 length is 14 residues. CDR3 DNA sequence: TGTGCCAGCAGCGCCCTGGGGGGAGGGGGCGAAGCTTTCTTT. Amino acid sequence: CASSALGGGGEAFF.

The rearrangement links TRBV7-9 to TRBJ2-5; 7 bases align to TRBD2. The germline CDR1 and CDR2 sequences are SEHNR and FQNEAQ (reference sequence). Losses at the gene ends were 2 bases for V and 1 base for J; bases not matched to a gene: 10. The CDR3 spans 17 residues. CDR3 coding DNA: TGTGCCAGCAGCTTAAACGTGCGGCTAGCGGTCCAAGAGACCCAGTACTTC. As protein: CASSLNVRLAVQETQYF.

The V call is TRBV5-6, the J call TRBJ2-7; TRBD1 agrees at 8 bases. CDR1 and CDR2 (germline): SGHDT, YYEEEE. V lost 0 bases, J lost 9 bases, and 11 bases stayed unmatched. The CDR3 length is 15 residues. This CDR3 is CASSLGLGQGIGQYF. DNA of the CDR3: TGTGCCAGCAGCTTGGGATTAGGACAGGGAATCGGGCAGTACTTC.

J is TRBJ2-7 and V is TRBV2; TRBD2 might be the D (5 bases). Germline V lookup: CDR1 SNHLY, CDR2 FYNNEI. V lost 7 bases, J lost 3 bases, and 19 bases lay in between. The CDR3 sequence is 15 residues long. The CDR3 bases are TGTGCCAGCATCGAGGCACCCGGGGTTCACTACGAGCAGTACTTC. Translated: CASIEAPGVHYEQYF.

The chain recombines TRBV10-1 with TRBJ2-1; 10 positions agree with TRBD1. The CDR3 is 15 amino acids. V trimming: 6 bases; J trimming: 9 bases; junction bases outside the gene matches: 11. Germline CDR1 reads WNHNN; CDR2 reads SYGVQD (reference sequence). Written as DNA, the CDR3 is TGCGCCAGCAGCAGCTCGGGACAGGGGTTCGGTGAGCAGTTCTTC. Protein: CASSSSGQGFGEQFF.

The chain joins TRBV7-9 to TRBJ2-3, with TRBD2 matching 9 bases. The CDR3 has 16 residues. J lost 3 bases, V lost 5 bases, and 9 bases had no gene match. Germline CDR1 SEHNR, CDR2 FQNEAQ (reference sequence). CDR3 region: CASSPRREGPTDTQYF. The CDR3 DNA is TGTGCCAGCAGCCCGCGGCGGGAGGGCCCAACAGATACGCAGTATTTT.

This clone has just one count. This rearrangement joins TRBV6-1 to TRBJ2-7; the D gene is possibly TRBD2 (5 bases). The germline gives CDR1 MNHNS, CDR2 SASEGT. The length of the CDR3 is 15 residues. V gave up 5 bases and J gave up 0 bases, with 14 bases separating them. The chain's CDR3 is CASSRSRLYSYEQYF. The CDR3 DNA follows: TGTGCCAGCAGTCGGTCAAGACTATACTCCTACGAGCAGTACTTC.

The V and J genes are TRBV7-2 and TRBJ1-1, with 9 bases that match TRBD1. V lost 5 bases and J lost 6; bases outside the gene matches: 13. Germline-derived CDR1 and CDR2 are SGHTA and FQGNSA. The CDR3 runs 16 residues. The CDR3: CASSNTGTGLESEAFF. For the CDR3, the DNA is TGTGCCAGCAGCAATACCGGGACAGGGCTTGAATCTGAAGCTTTCTTT.

This clone was observed a few times. The CDR3 DNA is TGTGCCAGCAGCCCTGCGACGGGACGGCCACCCGGGTACTTC. This sequence encodes CASSPATGRPPGYF. The V gene is TRBV28, the J gene TRBJ2-7; the D call may be TRBD1 or TRBD2 (5 bases each). Germline V lookup: CDR1 MDHEN, CDR2 SYDVKM. The CDR3 runs to 14 residues. The V end lost 6 bases, the J end lost 12 bases, and 24 bases lay between the germline ends.

The chain joins TRBV27 to TRBJ2-3; D not certain. CDR3 size: 17 residues. Trimming removed 3 bases at V and 1 base at J, with 17 bases between. Per the germline V gene, CDR1 is MNHEY and CDR2 is SMNVEV (reference sequence). CDR3 sequence (DNA): TGTGCCAGCAGTTTTAGGCTCCCCCCCAACGGCACAGATACGCAGTATTTT. Translating it yields CASSFRLPPNGTDTQYF.

A note on this clone: In the same sample, other DNA sequences code for this CDR3. The V call is TRBV7-9, the J call TRBJ2-7, with no clear D. V shed 3 bases and J shed 0 bases, with 9 bases lying between them. Germline V gives CDR1 SEHNR, CDR2 FQNEAQ (reference sequence). The length of the CDR3 is 14 residues. The CDR3: CASSLAGRSYEQYF. CDR3 coding DNA: TGTGCCAGCAGCTTGGCAGGTCGCTCCTACGAGCAGTACTTC.

Comments on this clone: The sample carries other DNA sequences with the same CDR3. The CDR3 region has the DNA TGTGCCTCGACGGATTCCTACGAGCAGTACTTC. Encoded protein: CASTDSYEQYF. The chain uses TRBV25-1 and TRBJ2-7; D is unclear. Germline lookup yields CDR1 MGHDK and CDR2 SYGVNS. The V gene lost 11 bases and the J gene lost 1 base, with 9 bases spanning the gap. This CDR3 has 11 amino acids.

The V gene is TRBV5-6, the J gene TRBJ2-3; 8 bases map to TRBD1. This CDR3 contains 13 residues. The V and J ends lost 2 bases and 6 bases, in that order; junction bases with no gene match: 2. CDR1 is SGHDT and CDR2 is YYEEEE in the germline V gene. The CDR3: CASSLNRGDTQYF. CDR3 DNA sequence: TGTGCCAGCAGCTTAAACAGGGGGGATACGCAGTATTTT.

This clone showed up just once. This chain uses TRBV7-9 with TRBJ1-3; 10 bases are shared with TRBD1. CDR3 length: 17 amino acids. Germline V lookup: CDR1 SEHNR, CDR2 FQNEAQ (reference sequence). With 5 bases clipped from V and 1 base from J, the junction kept 8 bases outside the gene matches. CDR3 sequence (DNA): TGTGCCAGCAGCGCGGGACAGGGGATTATATCTGGAAACACCATATATTTT. Protein product: CASSAGQGIISGNTIYF. Complete variable domain (other parts from reference TRBV7-9 and TRBJ1-3): DTGVSQNPRHKITKRGQNVTFRCDPISEHNRLYWYRQTLGQGPEFLTYFQNEAQLEKSRLLSDRFSAERPKGSFSTLEIQRTEQGDSAMYLCASSAGQGIISGNTIYFGEGSWLTVV.

The J gene is TRBJ1-2, the V gene TRBV27; TRBD1 matches 7 bases. The CDR3 has 14 amino acids. The trim removed 5 bases at V and 2 bases at J, leaving 5 bases unmatched. Germline loops: CDR1 MNHEY, CDR2 SMNVEV (reference sequence). The CDR3 loop is CASSKGQPNYGYTF. CDR3 DNA sequence: TGTGCCAGCAGTAAGGGACAGCCAAACTATGGCTACACCTTC.

The rearrangement links TRBV7-9 to TRBJ2-7, with unresolved D. CDR1 and CDR2 from the germline V gene are SEHNR and FQNEAQ (reference sequence). This CDR3 has 14 amino acids. V gave up 4 bases and J gave up 0 bases, with 10 bases separating them. The CDR3 nucleotides read TGTGCCAGCAGCTACGACGGAACCTCCTACGAGCAGTACTTC. Translated: CASSYDGTSYEQYF.

V usage is TRBV27 and J usage is TRBJ2-5, with D unresolved. The CDR3 totals 16 residues. V lost 6 bases to trimming and J lost 6 bases, with 23 bases between them. The germline V gene encodes CDR1 MNHEY and CDR2 SMNVEV (reference sequence). CDR3 sequence reads: CASRDRWDGRNKTQYF. The CDR3 DNA is TGTGCCAGCAGGGACCGATGGGATGGGCGTAATAAGACCCAGTACTTC.